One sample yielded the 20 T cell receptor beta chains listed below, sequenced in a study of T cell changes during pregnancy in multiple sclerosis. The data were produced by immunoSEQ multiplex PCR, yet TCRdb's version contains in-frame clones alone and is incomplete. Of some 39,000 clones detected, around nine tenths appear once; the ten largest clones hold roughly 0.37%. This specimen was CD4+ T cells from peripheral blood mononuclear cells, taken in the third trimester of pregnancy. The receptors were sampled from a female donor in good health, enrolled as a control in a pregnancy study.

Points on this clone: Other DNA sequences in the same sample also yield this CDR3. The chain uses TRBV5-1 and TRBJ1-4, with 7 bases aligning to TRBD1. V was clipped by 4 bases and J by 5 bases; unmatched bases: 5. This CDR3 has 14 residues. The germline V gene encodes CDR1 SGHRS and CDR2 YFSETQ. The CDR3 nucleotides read TGCGCCAGCAGCCTGGGACAGCCCAATGAAAAACTGTTTTTT. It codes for CASSLGQPNEKLFF.

CDR3 region: CASSLPAGAYEQYF. In DNA form, the CDR3 reads TGTGCCAGCAGTTTACCAGCGGGTGCCTACGAGCAGTACTTC. V and J are TRBV28 and TRBJ2-7, with D perhaps matching TRBD2 (6 bases). V shed 2 bases and J shed 2 bases, with 10 bases lying between them. Looked up from germline, CDR1 is MDHEN and CDR2 is SYDVKM. This CDR3 has 14 amino acids.

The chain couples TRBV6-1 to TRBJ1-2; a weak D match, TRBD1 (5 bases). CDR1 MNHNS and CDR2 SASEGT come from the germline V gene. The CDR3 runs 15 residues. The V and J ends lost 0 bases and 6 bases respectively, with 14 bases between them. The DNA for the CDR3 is TGTGCCAGCAGTGAAGCTTTGGCAGGGTGGGATGGCTACACCTTC. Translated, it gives CASSEALAGWDGYTF.

CDR3 DNA: TGTGCCAGCAGTGGTCAGGGGCTCGGCTACGAGCAGTACTTC. Amino acid sequence: CASSGQGLGYEQYF. The chain recombines TRBV27 with TRBJ2-7, with D possibly TRBD1 on 6 matching bases. The CDR3 loop spans 14 amino acids. CDR1 and CDR2 from the germline V gene are MNHEY and SMNVEV (reference sequence). V lost 5 bases and J lost 3, with 14 bases in between.

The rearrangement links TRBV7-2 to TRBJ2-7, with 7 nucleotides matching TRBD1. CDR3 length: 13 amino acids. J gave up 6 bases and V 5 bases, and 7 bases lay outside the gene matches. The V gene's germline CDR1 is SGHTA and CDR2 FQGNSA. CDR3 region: CASSPGQVGEQYF. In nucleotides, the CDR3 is TGTGCCAGCAGCCCCGGACAGGTGGGCGAGCAGTACTTC.

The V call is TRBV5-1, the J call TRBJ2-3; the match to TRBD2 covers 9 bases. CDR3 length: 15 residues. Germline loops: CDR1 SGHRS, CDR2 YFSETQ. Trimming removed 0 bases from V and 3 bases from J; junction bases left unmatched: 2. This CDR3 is CASSLGGRATDTQYF. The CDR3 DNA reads TGCGCCAGCAGCTTGGGCGGGAGGGCTACAGATACGCAGTATTTT.

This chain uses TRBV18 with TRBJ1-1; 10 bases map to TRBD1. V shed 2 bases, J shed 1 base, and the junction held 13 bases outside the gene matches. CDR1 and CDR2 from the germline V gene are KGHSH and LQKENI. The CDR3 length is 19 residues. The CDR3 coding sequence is TGTGCCAGCTCACCAAGGTTGACAGGGGGCATTGCCCGGAACACTGAAGCTTTCTTT. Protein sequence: CASSPRLTGGIARNTEAFF.

The CDR3 is CAVGTSGRAHEQFF. The CDR3 bases are TGTGCCGTTGGGACTAGCGGGAGGGCCCATGAGCAGTTCTTC. The gene calls are TRBV11-2 and TRBJ2-1, with 16 bases aligning to TRBD2. Germline CDR1 and CDR2: SGHAT and FQNNGV. J gave up 8 bases and V 11 bases, and 6 bases lay outside the gene matches. The CDR3 is 14 amino acids.

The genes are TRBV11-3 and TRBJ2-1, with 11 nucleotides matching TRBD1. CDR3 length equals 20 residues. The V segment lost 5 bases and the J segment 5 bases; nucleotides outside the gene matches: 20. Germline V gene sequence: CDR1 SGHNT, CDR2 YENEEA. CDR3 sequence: CASSEGVGTGGPGGHNEQFF. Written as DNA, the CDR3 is TGTGCCAGCAGCGAAGGCGTCGGGACAGGGGGTCCCGGTGGGCACAATGAGCAGTTCTTC.

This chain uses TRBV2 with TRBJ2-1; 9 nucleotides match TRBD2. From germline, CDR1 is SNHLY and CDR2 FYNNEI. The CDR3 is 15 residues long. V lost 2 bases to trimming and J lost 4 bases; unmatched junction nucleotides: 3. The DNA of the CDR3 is TGTGCCAGCAGTGAAATTAGCGGGGGTTACAATGAGCAGTTCTTC. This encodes CASSEISGGYNEQFF.

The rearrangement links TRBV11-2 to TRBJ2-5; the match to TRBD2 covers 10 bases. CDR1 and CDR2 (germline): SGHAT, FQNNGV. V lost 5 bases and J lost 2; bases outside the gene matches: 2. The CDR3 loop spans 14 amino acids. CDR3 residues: CASSQLAGQETQYF. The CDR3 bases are TGTGCCAGCAGCCAACTAGCGGGGCAAGAGACCCAGTACTTC.

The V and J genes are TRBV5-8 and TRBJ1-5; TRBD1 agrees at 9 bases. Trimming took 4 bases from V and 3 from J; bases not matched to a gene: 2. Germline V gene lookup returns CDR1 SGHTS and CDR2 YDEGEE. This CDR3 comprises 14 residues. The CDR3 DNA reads TGTGCCAGCAGCGGGGACAGGGTCAATCAGCCCCAGCATTTT. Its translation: CASSGDRVNQPQHF.

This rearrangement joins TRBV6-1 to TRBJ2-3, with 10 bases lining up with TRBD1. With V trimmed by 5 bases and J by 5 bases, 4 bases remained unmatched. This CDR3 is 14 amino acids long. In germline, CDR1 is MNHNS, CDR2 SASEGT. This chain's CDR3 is CASSPGQGKDTQYF. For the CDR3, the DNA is TGTGCCAGCAGTCCGGGACAGGGGAAAGATACGCAGTATTTT.

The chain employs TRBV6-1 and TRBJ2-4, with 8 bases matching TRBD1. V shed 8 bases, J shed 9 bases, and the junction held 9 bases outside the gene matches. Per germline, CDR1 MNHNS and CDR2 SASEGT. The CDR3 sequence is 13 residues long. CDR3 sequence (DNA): TGTGCCAGCTGTCAGGGGGCTGCGAGCATTCAGTACTTC. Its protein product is CASCQGAASIQYF.

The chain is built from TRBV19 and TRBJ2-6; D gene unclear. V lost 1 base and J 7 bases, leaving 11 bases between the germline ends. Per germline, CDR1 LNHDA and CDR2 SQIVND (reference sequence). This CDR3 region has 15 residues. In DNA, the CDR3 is TGTGCCAGTAGTATAGTGGGCCGAAGAGCCAACGTCCTGACTTTC. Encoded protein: CASSIVGRRANVLTF.

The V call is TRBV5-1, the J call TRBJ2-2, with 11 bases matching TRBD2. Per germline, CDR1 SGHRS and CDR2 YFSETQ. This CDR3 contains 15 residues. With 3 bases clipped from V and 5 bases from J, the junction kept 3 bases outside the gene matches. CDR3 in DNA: TGCGCCAGCAGCTCGGGACTAGCGGCGACCGGGGAGCTGTTTTTT. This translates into CASSSGLAATGELFF.

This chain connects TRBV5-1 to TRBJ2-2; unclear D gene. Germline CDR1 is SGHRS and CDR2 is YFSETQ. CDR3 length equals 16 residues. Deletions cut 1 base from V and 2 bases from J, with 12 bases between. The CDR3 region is CASSLSWALNTGELFF. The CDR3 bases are TGCGCCAGCAGCTTGTCATGGGCCCTTAACACCGGGGAGCTGTTTTTT.

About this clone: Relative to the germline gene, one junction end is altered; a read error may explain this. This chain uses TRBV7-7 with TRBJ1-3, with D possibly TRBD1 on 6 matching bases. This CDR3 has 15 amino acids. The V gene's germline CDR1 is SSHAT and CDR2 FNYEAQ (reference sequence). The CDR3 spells CASSFSGASGNTIYF. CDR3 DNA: TGTGCTAGCAGCTTTTCAGGGGCCTCTGGAAACACCATATATTTT.

DNA for the CDR3: TGTGCCAGCAGCTTAGGGACAGGGACGAACACCGGGGAGCTGTTTTTT. It yields the protein CASSLGTGTNTGELFF. The V and J genes are TRBV11-2 and TRBJ2-2; 8 nucleotides align to TRBD1. The ends lost 1 base at V and 0 bases at J; junction bases unmatched: 1. From germline, CDR1 is SGHAT and CDR2 FQNNGV. The CDR3 contains 16 residues.

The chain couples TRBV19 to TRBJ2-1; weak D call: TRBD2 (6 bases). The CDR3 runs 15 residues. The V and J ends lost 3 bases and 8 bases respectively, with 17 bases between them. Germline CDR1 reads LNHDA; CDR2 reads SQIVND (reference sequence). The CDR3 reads CASSIFPGVSDEQFF. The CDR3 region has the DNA TGTGCCAGTAGTATCTTTCCGGGAGTCTCCGATGAGCAGTTCTTC.